One and the same sample provided the 13 T cell receptor beta chains below, sequenced in a study of shared T cell receptors in the human thymus. Clones were sequenced by immunoSEQ multiplex PCR, and TCRdb holds only the in-frame ones, with some missing. The sample comprises hundreds of thousands of clones, about 87% of which are singletons, and roughly 0.0086% rests with the top ten. The same sample was also used in a study of human thymus T cells.

The source material was thymocytes. Source of these receptors: a boy in the first two years of life with a congenital heart defect.

This clone was recorded once. CDR3 residues: CASSYGGGYTF. The CDR3 DNA reads TGTGCCAGCAGTTATGGGGGCGGCTACACCTTC. The chain is built from TRBV2 and TRBJ1-2; perhaps TRBD1 as D (6 bases). This CDR3 contains 11 residues. V was trimmed by 5 bases and J by 8 bases, leaving 9 bases between them. Germline CDR1 is SNHLY and CDR2 is FYNNEI.

This clone was counted once. This chain uses TRBV11-2 with TRBJ2-1; TRBD1 matches at 7 bases. This CDR3 contains 16 residues. Losses at the gene ends were 6 bases for V and 8 bases for J; bases not matched to a gene: 16. Looked up from germline, CDR1 is SGHAT and CDR2 is FQNNGV. CDR3 amino acids: CASRLWGQSALDEQFF. CDR3 nucleotide sequence: TGTGCCAGCAGGCTATGGGGACAGTCGGCCCTCGATGAGCAGTTCTTC.

The V gene is TRBV14, the J gene TRBJ2-1, with 7 positions matching TRBD2. The CDR3 sequence is 17 residues long. With V trimmed by 4 bases and J by 4 bases, 13 bases remained unmatched. Germline V CDR1 and CDR2: SGHDN, FVKESK. The CDR3 here is CASSPEFGEGVYNEQFF. CDR3 bases: TGTGCCAGCAGCCCTGAGTTTGGGGAGGGTGTTTACAATGAGCAGTTCTTC.

V gene TRBV27 combines with J gene TRBJ2-6, with a possible D match to TRBD2 (5 bases). Trimming shortened V by 5 bases and J by 0 bases, and 11 bases separated the two germline ends. CDR1 MNHEY and CDR2 SMNVEV come from the germline V gene (reference sequence). CDR3 length: 16 amino acids. CDR3 amino acids: CASSPIGDSGANVLTF. DNA for the CDR3: TGTGCCAGCAGTCCCATCGGGGACTCTGGGGCCAACGTCCTGACTTTC.

The chain uses TRBV5-6 and TRBJ2-7; D call uncertain. The CDR3 runs to 13 residues. The V end was cut by 3 bases, the J end by 2 bases, with 9 bases between. The germline V gene encodes CDR1 SGHDT and CDR2 YYEEEE. The chain's CDR3 is CASSSTQAYEQYF. For the CDR3, the DNA is TGTGCCAGCAGCTCGACTCAAGCCTACGAGCAGTACTTC.

The genes are TRBV25-1 and TRBJ2-7; 10 nucleotides line up with TRBD1. The germline CDR1 and CDR2 sequences are MGHDK and SYGVNS. CDR3 length equals 16 residues. Trimming cost V 1 base and J 0 bases; bases outside gene matches: 3. The CDR3 region is CASSESGQGVSYEQYF. CDR3 in DNA: TGTGCCAGCAGTGAATCCGGACAGGGGGTCTCCTACGAGCAGTACTTC.

The rearrangement joins TRBV29-1 to TRBJ2-7; 8 nucleotides agree with TRBD2. CDR1 is SQVTM and CDR2 is ANQGSEA in the germline V gene. The CDR3 covers 12 residues. Trimming took 7 bases from V and 3 from J; bases not matched to a gene: 5. The CDR3 loop is CSAGGLDYEQYF. DNA for the CDR3: TGCAGCGCCGGGGGACTAGACTACGAGCAGTACTTC.

The rearrangement joins TRBV14 to TRBJ1-1; 9 bases match TRBD1. Germline CDR1 is SGHDN and CDR2 is FVKESK. J lost 11 bases, V lost 4 bases, and 20 bases had no gene match. The CDR3 length is 17 residues. CDR3 nucleotides: TGTGCCAGCAGCCCGCGACAGGGGGTAAATCCATCGTTCCGGGCTTTCTTT. Protein: CASSPRQGVNPSFRAFF.

The gene calls are TRBV4-1 and TRBJ2-7; TRBD2 is a possible D gene (7 bases). The germline CDR1 and CDR2 sequences are MGHRA and YSYEKL. Trimming left V 0 bases short and J 2 bases short, with 20 bases between. The CDR3 loop spans 18 amino acids. CDR3 protein: CASSQERISGGITYEQYF. The CDR3 DNA is TGCGCCAGCAGCCAAGAACGAATCTCGGGGGGCATTACCTACGAGCAGTACTTC.

V and J are TRBV6-5 and TRBJ1-1; D might be TRBD1 (6 bases). Germline V gives CDR1 MNHEY, CDR2 SVGAGI. Trimming shortened V by 7 bases and J by 6 bases, and 21 bases separated the two germline ends. The CDR3 runs to 15 residues. CDR3 residues: CASTKLETRGSEAFF. The CDR3 DNA reads as TGTGCCAGCACTAAACTTGAAACCAGGGGTTCTGAAGCTTTCTTT.

The CDR3 nucleotides are TGTGCCAGCAGCTACGACAGTAGGACTAGCTCCTATAATTCACCCCTCCACTTT. Translated, it gives CASSYDSRTSSYNSPLHF. The chain joins TRBV5-5 to TRBJ1-6; TRBD1 might be the D (5 bases). The CDR3 loop spans 18 amino acids. The germline V gene encodes CDR1 SGHKS and CDR2 YYEKEE (reference sequence). V gave up 3 bases and J gave up 0 bases, with 16 bases separating them.

V usage is TRBV1 and J usage is TRBJ1-5. TRBV1 is a listed pseudogene. The length of the CDR3 is 18 residues. The CDR3 DNA reads as TGCACCAGCAGCCAAGATTGTGGGGGGGAGCATAGCAATCAGCCCCAGCATTTT. It specifies CTSSQDCGGEHSNQPQHF.

The gene calls are TRBV15 and TRBJ2-5; a possible D gene is TRBD1 (6 bases). The germline V and J ends were trimmed by 1 base and 1 base, with 16 bases remaining between them. The CDR3 extends over 17 amino acids. Germline V gene lookup returns CDR1 LNHNV and CDR2 YYDKDF (reference sequence). The DNA of the CDR3 is TGTGCCACCAGCAGAGGGCGGTGGCAGGGGATCCAAGAGACCCAGTACTTC. It encodes CATSRGRWQGIQETQYF.